This TCR beta chain came from a study of CXCR3-negative and CXCR3-positive naive CD8 T cells. On the study more broadly: Sequencing gave about 150 million TRB reads overall, about 1.5 +/- 0.3 million per library.

Study-wide points: CXCR3 levels fell partly with cryopreservation; most assays relied on fresh PBMCs. CXCR3-positive naive cells carried more hydrophobic TRB CDR3s than CXCR3-negative ones. CXCR3-negative and CXCR3-positive naive cells shared comparable TRBV-TRBJ usage, but memory cells did not.

TRB cDNA was prepared as libraries by UMI-labeled 5' RACE. TCRdb re-analyzed the 5' RACE reads; it lists each CDR3 protein once, without DNA. Its listing shows tens of thousands of distinct CDR3 sequences. Cells classed as naive CD8+ T cells were CD45RO-CCR7+CD27+CD95-. The V gene's germline CDR1 is LNHNV and CDR2 YYDKDF (reference sequence). This CDR3 contains 14 residues. In regard to this clonotype: Its matching antigen is unknown.

The receptor was derived from a human donor in good health. Some clones in this sample may be carry-over from other donors' samples. J is TRBJ2-7 and V is TRBV15; no DNA is available, so the TRBD2 call from TCRdb remains unchecked. Sequencing used naive CXCR3+ CD8+ T cells from blood. Described subset: CD45RO-CCR7+CD27+CD95- naive CD8+ T cells expressing CXCR3 (TNR3+). The CDR3 is CATSRTSLWDEQYF.